What follows are 6 T cell receptor beta chains derived from one specimen sequenced in a study of T cell repertoires in cytomegalovirus infection. MiXCR, applied by TCRdb to the reads, yields one record per CDR3 protein. In the table there are 350,000 to 500,000 distinct CDR3 sequences, approximately 32% of which are singletons. Material: PBMCs. Receptors were obtained from a human donor in good health (CMV status not recorded). Some clones in this sample may be carry-over from other donors' samples.

V usage is TRBV19 and J usage is TRBJ2-1; TRBD1 aligns across 7 bases. V gave up 6 bases and J gave up 0 bases; unmatched junction bases: 5. The CDR3 is 15 residues long. Per the germline V gene, CDR1 is LNHDA and CDR2 is SQIVND (reference sequence). CDR3 bases: TGTGCCAGTAGCGACAGGGTGCGCTCCTACAATGAGCAGTTCTTC. As protein: CASSDRVRSYNEQFF.

This clonotype was recorded a few times. J is TRBJ1-4 and V is TRBV2; D is unclear. The CDR3 sequence is 15 residues long. Germline CDR1 reads SNHLY; CDR2 reads FYNNEI. V lost 8 bases and J lost 2, with 15 bases in between. CDR3 sequence (DNA): TGTGCCAGCCCCCCCCCGGGGTCGACTAATGAAAAACTGTTTTTT. Translating gives CASPPPGSTNEKLFF.

The chain couples TRBV5-1 to TRBJ1-1; possible D gene TRBD1, 6 bases. The CDR3 sequence is 17 residues long. Germline V lookup: CDR1 SGHRS, CDR2 YFSETQ. V lost 4 bases, J lost 0 bases, and 19 bases lay in between. The CDR3 DNA follows: TGCGCCAGCAGCCCGGCGGAGGGACATTTTATGAACACTGAAGCTTTCTTT. Translation: CASSPAEGHFMNTEAFF. Supplemented by reference TRBV5-1 and TRBJ1-1, the full variable domain reads KAGVTQTPRYLIKTRGQQVTLSCSPISGHRSVSWYQQTPGQGLQFLFEYFSETQRNKGNFPGRFSGRQFSNSRSEMNVSTLELGDSALYLCASSPAEGHFMNTEAFFGQGTRLTVV.

This clonotype was seen a handful of times. The chain is built from TRBV10-3 and TRBJ2-3; D gene unclear. V was pared by 0 bases and J by 5 bases, with 12 bases between. Germline V CDR1 and CDR2: ENHRY, SYGVKD. This CDR3 has 15 amino acids. The CDR3 loop is CAISESAQPIDTQYF. In DNA form, the CDR3 reads TGTGCCATCAGTGAGTCGGCGCAGCCTATAGATACGCAGTATTTT.

The J gene is TRBJ2-2, the V gene TRBV5-1, with a tentative D call TRBD1 (5 bases). The V gene's germline CDR1 is SGHRS and CDR2 YFSETQ. The CDR3 length is 15 residues. With 9 bases removed from V and 2 bases from J, the gap between germline ends came to 17 bases. The CDR3 loop is CATRPTGTNTGELFF. The CDR3 DNA sequence: TGCGCCACCAGACCCACAGGAACTAACACCGGGGAGCTGTTTTTT.

The chain employs TRBV11-2 and TRBJ1-2; no clear D. CDR3 size: 14 residues. Trimming removed 3 bases from V and 3 bases from J, with 11 bases in between. Per germline, CDR1 SGHAT and CDR2 FQNNGV. The CDR3 loop reads CASSFPWNDYGYTF. The CDR3, as DNA: TGTGCCAGCAGCTTCCCATGGAACGACTATGGCTACACCTTC.